Shown below are 7 T cell receptor beta chains from a single sample sequenced in a study of T cell changes during pregnancy in multiple sclerosis. Assay: immunoSEQ multiplex PCR; the TCRdb copy retains only in-frame clones and omits some. The sample shows about 86,000 clones, around 90% of them seen only once. The sample was peripheral blood, taken in the first trimester of pregnancy. The receptors stem from a female donor in good health, enrolled as a control in a pregnancy study.

The chain employs TRBV6-1 and TRBJ2-2, with D unresolved. V shed 10 bases and J shed 2 bases, with 17 bases lying between them. This CDR3 has 15 residues. The germline CDR1 and CDR2 sequences are MNHNS and SASEGT. CDR3 DNA sequence: TGTGCCATGAGTAGCCAATCAACCAACACCGGGGAGCTGTTTTTT. Amino acids: CAMSSQSTNTGELFF.

CDR3 DNA: TGTGCCAGCAGCCCTACCGGGGTGACAGATACGCAGTATTTT. Protein sequence: CASSPTGVTDTQYF. The gene calls are TRBV5-6 and TRBJ2-3; weak D call: TRBD2 (5 bases). V was pared by 4 bases and J by 3 bases, with 12 bases between. The CDR3 has 14 residues. Germline CDR1 SGHDT, CDR2 YYEEEE.

The rearrangement links TRBV7-8 to TRBJ2-5; D gene uncertain. Germline CDR1 is SGHVS and CDR2 is FQNEAQ. The CDR3 consists of 14 residues. Deletions cut 3 bases from V and 5 bases from J, with 13 bases between. CDR3 coding DNA: TGTGCCAGCAGCTTGGGTCCCAGCGTGGAGACCCAGTACTTC. Amino acids: CASSLGPSVETQYF. The complete variable domain, with remaining parts taken from reference TRBV7-8 and TRBJ2-5, reads GAGVSQSPRYKVAKRGQDVALRCDPISGHVSLFWYQQALGQGPEFLTYFQNEAQLDKSGLPSDRFFAERPEGSVSTLKIQRTQQEDSAVYLCASSLGPSVETQYFGPGTRLLVL.

This sequence joins TRBV4-3 and TRBJ1-2, with TRBD1 identical over 9 bases. CDR1 is LGHNA, CDR2 YSLEER, per germline. This CDR3 comprises 15 residues. Trimming removed 0 bases from V and 7 bases from J; junction bases left unmatched: 6. This CDR3 is CASSQETGGGFGYTF. The CDR3, as DNA: TGCGCCAGCAGCCAAGAAACAGGGGGCGGTTTTGGCTACACCTTC.

The chain employs TRBV5-6 and TRBJ2-1, with 9 bases aligning to TRBD2. This CDR3 has 12 residues. Germline V CDR1 and CDR2: SGHDT, YYEEEE. The junction had 3 bases not matched to a gene; V was cut back by 2 bases and J by 12 bases. This chain's CDR3 is CASSFASGVQFF. The CDR3 coding sequence is TGTGCCAGCAGCTTCGCTAGCGGGGTGCAGTTCTTC.

This clone was found once. The chain combines TRBV13 with TRBJ2-3, with a possible D match to TRBD1 (5 bases). The V and J ends lost 7 bases and 0 bases respectively, with 8 bases between them. Germline CDR1 PRHDT, CDR2 FYEKMQ (reference sequence). The CDR3 totals 13 residues. The CDR3 DNA is TGTGCCAGCAAGCGACAGAGCACAGATACGCAGTATTTT. Translation: CASKRQSTDTQYF. Filled out from reference TRBV13 and TRBJ2-3, the complete variable domain reads AAGVIQSPRHLIKEKRETATLKCYPIPRHDTVYWYQQGPGQDPQFLISFYEKMQSDKGSIPDRFSAQQFSDYHSELNMSSLELGDSALYFCASKRQSTDTQYFGPGTRLTVL.

The CDR3, as DNA: TGCGCCAGCAGCCAAAGGACAGGGACGAACACTGAAGCTTTCTTT. Its translation: CASSQRTGTNTEAFF. The rearrangement joins TRBV4-1 to TRBJ1-1; TRBD1 matches 8 bases. CDR3 length equals 15 residues. The germline V gene has CDR1 MGHRA and CDR2 YSYEKL. With V trimmed by 2 bases and J by 1 base, 3 bases remained unmatched.